Below, 21 T cell receptor beta chains from the same sample are listed, as sequenced in a study of blood T cell repertoires in COVID-19. The data were produced by immunoSEQ multiplex PCR, yet TCRdb's version contains in-frame clones alone and is incomplete. The table has about 490,000 clones, 80% to 90% seen once; the top ten hold roughly 3.1%. The sequenced sample consisted of peripheral blood. The receptor set was obtained from a human donor in a cohort sampled during active COVID-19.

V is TRBV30 and J is TRBJ2-5, with a possible D match to TRBD1 (6 bases). The CDR3 runs to 13 residues. The germline gives CDR1 GTSNPN, CDR2 SVGIG (reference sequence). Between the trimmed V and J ends, which lost 6 bases and 7 bases, there was a span of 18 bases. The CDR3 spells CACQEAGASTQYF. The CDR3 DNA reads TGTGCCTGCCAAGAGGCAGGGGCCTCGACCCAGTACTTC.

CDR3 bases: TGTGCCAGCAGATCTCAGGGGAGGAACACTGAAGCTTTCTTT. Translation gives CASRSQGRNTEAFF. The chain combines TRBV6-5 with TRBJ1-1; tentatively, D is TRBD1 (6 bases). V lost 6 bases and J 1 base, leaving 12 bases between the germline ends. CDR3 length: 14 residues. The germline CDR1 and CDR2 sequences are MNHEY and SVGAGI.

V usage is TRBV5-6 and J usage is TRBJ1-1, with 7 bases that match TRBD1. The CDR3 has 14 residues. Germline CDR1 reads SGHDT; CDR2 reads YYEEEE. V gave up 0 bases and J gave up 3 bases; unmatched junction bases: 2. The CDR3 region has the DNA TGTGCCAGCAGCTTGGACAGGGGATACACTGAAGCTTTCTTT. It codes for CASSLDRGYTEAFF. Based on the CDR3 plus reference TRBV5-6 and TRBJ1-1, the full variable domain is DAGVTQSPTHLIKTRGQQVTLRCSPKSGHDTVSWYQQALGQGPQFIFQYYEEEERQRGNFPDRFSGHQFPNYSSELNVNALLLGDSALYLCASSLDRGYTEAFFGQGTRLTVV.

The gene calls are TRBV20-1 and TRBJ1-1, with TRBD1 matching 7 bases. There are 17 residues in the CDR3. The junction had 13 bases not matched to a gene; V was cut back by 3 bases and J by 0 bases. The germline gives CDR1 DFQATT, CDR2 SNEGSKA (reference sequence). The CDR3 DNA sequence: TGCAGTGCTAGTATATCAGGGGGGAGAGGACTGAACACTGAAGCTTTCTTT. Protein sequence: CSASISGGRGLNTEAFF.

This clone was counted a single time. V and J are TRBV7-9 and TRBJ1-1; D remains ambiguous. The CDR3 has 13 amino acids. Germline V CDR1 and CDR2: SEHNR, FQNEAQ (reference sequence). Trimming pared 5 bases from V and 3 bases from J, leaving 10 bases between. The CDR3 bases are TGTGCCAGCAGCAACTGGGAGGACACTGAAGCTTTCTTT. It is translated as CASSNWEDTEAFF. Using reference TRBV7-9 and TRBJ1-1 for the parts outside the CDR3, the full variable domain is DTGVSQNPRHKITKRGQNVTFRCDPISEHNRLYWYRQTLGQGPEFLTYFQNEAQLEKSRLLSDRFSAERPKGSFSTLEIQRTEQGDSAMYLCASSNWEDTEAFFGQGTRLTVV.

This clone was recorded only once. V is TRBV5-4 and J is TRBJ2-1; 7 nucleotides align to TRBD2. The junction had 6 bases not matched to a gene; V was cut back by 0 bases and J by 3 bases. CDR1 is SGHNT and CDR2 is YYREEE in the germline V gene (reference sequence). The CDR3 has 16 residues. The CDR3 region is CASSLAGASGYNEQFF. The CDR3 nucleotides read TGTGCCAGCAGCTTGGCGGGTGCTAGCGGCTACAATGAGCAGTTCTTC.

The V call is TRBV27, the J call TRBJ2-3; 8 bases match TRBD2. CDR1 and CDR2 (germline): MNHEY, SMNVEV (reference sequence). The V segment lost 6 bases and the J segment 1 base; nucleotides outside the gene matches: 6. There are 15 residues in the CDR3. The CDR3 coding sequence is TGTGCCAGCAGGGTAGGACTAGCCGGCACAGATACGCAGTATTTT. It is translated as CASRVGLAGTDTQYF.

The rearrangement links TRBV24-1 to TRBJ2-6; TRBD1 aligns across 9 bases. Germline CDR1 is KGHDR and CDR2 is SFDVKD. J gave up 1 base and V 5 bases, and 17 bases lay outside the gene matches. CDR3 length equals 21 residues. The CDR3 DNA follows: TGTGCCACCAGTGGCTCAGACAGGGGGGGCTACTTAACTTCTGGGGCCAACGTCCTGACTTTC. Translated: CATSGSDRGGYLTSGANVLTF.

This sequence joins TRBV10-1 and TRBJ2-2; TRBD1 matches at 7 bases. The CDR3 contains 14 residues. V lost 5 bases to trimming and J lost 5 bases; unmatched junction nucleotides: 5. Germline values: CDR1 WNHNN, CDR2 SYGVQD (reference sequence). The CDR3 coding sequence is TGCGCCAGCAGTAGCGCAGGGGGTACCGGGGAGCTGTTTTTT. Residues: CASSSAGGTGELFF.

The rearrangement joins TRBV7-2 to TRBJ2-1, with D uncertain. Germline V gene lookup returns CDR1 SGHTA and CDR2 FQGNSA. V lost 3 bases and J 4 bases, leaving 10 bases between the germline ends. The CDR3 runs to 14 residues. The CDR3 bases are TGTGCCAGCAGCTTCGACTGGAATTACAATGAGCAGTTCTTC. It yields the protein CASSFDWNYNEQFF.

The genes are TRBV19 and TRBJ2-7; 8 bases match TRBD1. CDR1 and CDR2 (germline): LNHDA, SQIVND (reference sequence). V was clipped by 5 bases and J by 5 bases; unmatched bases: 5. This CDR3 comprises 13 residues. CDR3 nucleotides: TGTGCCAGTAGTCCAAGACAGGGGAACGAGCAGTACTTC. It is translated as CASSPRQGNEQYF.

The chain uses TRBV7-9 and TRBJ1-5; no reliable D call. V was trimmed by 3 bases and J by 1 base, leaving 7 bases between them. The CDR3 is 14 residues long. Germline CDR1 is SEHNR and CDR2 is FQNEAQ (reference sequence). The CDR3 region is CASSLGRSNQPQHF. The CDR3 DNA sequence: TGTGCCAGCAGCTTGGGCAGAAGCAATCAGCCCCAGCATTTT. The variable domain in full, completed from reference TRBV7-9 and TRBJ1-5, reads DTGVSQNPRHKITKRGQNVTFRCDPISEHNRLYWYRQTLGQGPEFLTYFQNEAQLEKSRLLSDRFSAERPKGSFSTLEIQRTEQGDSAMYLCASSLGRSNQPQHFGDGTRLSIL.

This clone was detected only a few times. The chain uses TRBV30 and TRBJ2-1; 9 bases align to TRBD2. Per germline, CDR1 GTSNPN and CDR2 SVGIG (reference sequence). The CDR3 is made up of 14 amino acids. V shed 1 base, J shed 7 bases, and the junction held 5 bases outside the gene matches. Written as DNA, the CDR3 is TGTGCCTGGAGTGGGGGTAGCGGGAGAAATGAGCAGTTCTTC. Amino acids: CAWSGGSGRNEQFF.

This clone was detected only once. The chain uses TRBV28 and TRBJ2-7, with D tentatively TRBD1 (5 bases). This CDR3 spans 14 amino acids. The ends were cut back, 7 bases at V and 0 bases at J, with 13 bases in the middle. The germline gives CDR1 MDHEN, CDR2 SYDVKM. DNA for the CDR3: TGTGCCAGCATCCAGGGTCCGAGCTCCTACGAGCAGTACTTC. Amino acid sequence: CASIQGPSSYEQYF.

The chain carries TRBV3-1 (or the pseudogene TRBV3-2) and TRBJ2-1; D is unresolved. The V and J ends lost 0 bases and 9 bases respectively, with 15 bases between them. This CDR3 has 15 amino acids. Germline V gene lookup returns CDR1 LGHDT and CDR2 YNNKEL (reference sequence). This chain's CDR3 is CASSQDTRSSAEQFF. Here the CDR3 DNA reads TGTGCCAGCAGCCAAGATACGAGGAGTTCGGCTGAGCAGTTCTTC.

The chain links TRBV5-1 to TRBJ2-3; D unclear. Trimming took 0 bases from V and 2 from J, leaving 7 bases between them. Germline CDR1 and CDR2: SGHRS and YFSETQ. The CDR3 runs 14 residues. The CDR3 DNA follows: TGCGCCAGCAGCTTGGCCAGGATCACAGATACGCAGTATTTT. As protein: CASSLARITDTQYF.

The rearrangement uses TRBV5-4 and TRBJ2-5; D gene unclear. Trimming stripped 6 bases from V and 7 bases from J, with 22 bases between. The length of the CDR3 is 15 residues. The germline V gene encodes CDR1 SGHNT and CDR2 YYREEE (reference sequence). The chain's CDR3 is CASKRSGGPPGTQYF. Written as DNA, the CDR3 is TGTGCCAGCAAGAGGTCCGGCGGTCCCCCGGGGACCCAGTACTTC.

The chain combines TRBV10-2 with TRBJ2-7, with 11 bases identical to TRBD2. The CDR3 is 13 amino acids. The V gene's germline CDR1 is WSHSY and CDR2 SAAADI. J lost 4 bases, V lost 8 bases, and 4 bases had no gene match. CDR3 nucleotides: TGCGCCAGCGGAACTAGCGGGAGTTACGAGCAGTACTTC. Residues: CASGTSGSYEQYF.

The rearrangement uses TRBV5-8 and TRBJ2-7; 9 positions agree with TRBD1. The CDR3 has 15 amino acids. The V segment lost 4 bases and the J segment 1 base; nucleotides outside the gene matches: 6. The germline gives CDR1 SGHTS, CDR2 YDEGEE. CDR3 residues: CASSQGQGRSYEQYF. DNA of the CDR3: TGTGCCAGCAGCCAGGGACAGGGAAGATCCTACGAGCAGTACTTC.

This clone was picked up one time. This chain connects TRBV11-2 to TRBJ2-7, with 8 positions matching TRBD1. The germline gives CDR1 SGHAT, CDR2 FQNNGV. This CDR3 spans 15 amino acids. Trimming took 5 bases from V and 0 from J; bases not matched to a gene: 6. CDR3 bases: TGTGCCAGCAGCCTGGACAGGGTCCCCTCCTACGAGCAGTACTTC. Protein sequence: CASSLDRVPSYEQYF. Together with reference TRBV11-2 and TRBJ2-7, the CDR3 gives the full variable domain: EAGVAQSPRYKIIEKRQSVAFWCNPISGHATLYWYQQILGQGPKLLIQFQNNGVVDDSQLPKDRFSAERLKGVDSTLKIQPAKLEDSAVYLCASSLDRVPSYEQYFGPGTRLTVT.

This clone was detected only a few times. J is TRBJ1-5 and V is TRBV18, with 9 bases lining up with TRBD1. With 0 bases clipped from V and 9 bases from J, the junction kept 3 bases outside the gene matches. This CDR3 region has 14 residues. Germline CDR1 and CDR2: KGHSH and LQKENI. The CDR3 DNA follows: TGTGCCAGCTCACCACCGCGGGGACAGGGGCCCCAGCATTTT. It yields the protein CASSPPRGQGPQHF.